A single sample gave rise to the 4 T cell receptor beta chains below, sequenced in a study of identical twins. MiXCR, applied by TCRdb to the 5' RACE reads, yields one record per CDR3 protein. This repertoire shows 500,000 to 550,000 distinct CDR3 sequences, 22% found once; its top ten account for around 0.9%. Another study also made use of these data, one on T cells expressing NK-cell markers.

Sequenced input: CD4+ T cells sorted from blood. These TCRs come from a woman between 18 and 30 years old in good health.

This clonotype was counted at least ten times. The chain combines TRBV20-1 with TRBJ1-1; D is ambiguous. CDR1 is DFQATT, CDR2 SNEGSKA, per germline (reference sequence). The germline V and J ends were trimmed by 1 base and 7 bases, with 7 bases remaining between them. There are 11 residues in the CDR3. CDR3 nucleotides: TGCAGTGCTAGAGGACGGGGTGAAGCTTTCTTT. Protein sequence: CSARGRGEAFF.

J is TRBJ2-7 and V is TRBV9; 8 nucleotides align to TRBD2. Germline-derived CDR1 and CDR2 are SGDLS and YYNGEE. The CDR3 runs 16 residues. The V gene end was trimmed by 3 bases and the J gene end by 5 bases; junction bases not matched to a gene: 13. In nucleotides, the CDR3 is TGTGCCAGCAGCGCCTCTTCTAGCGGGCGCGGCAACGAGCAGTACTTC. Translation: CASSASSSGRGNEQYF.

This clonotype turned up a few times. V usage is TRBV12-3 or TRBV12-4 and J usage is TRBJ1-2, with D unclear. The CDR3 is 14 amino acids. The V end lost 3 bases, the J end lost 3 bases, and 11 bases lay between the germline ends. CDR3 loop: CASSFPPFYYGYTF. The CDR3 DNA reads as TGTGCCAGCAGTTTCCCCCCTTTTTACTATGGCTACACCTTC.

The V gene is TRBV15, the J gene TRBJ2-1, with TRBD2 matching over 13 bases. CDR3 length: 14 residues. Unmatched junction bases numbered 2, after V lost 4 bases and J lost 8 bases. Germline V gene data show CDR1 as LNHNV and CDR2 as YYDKDF (reference sequence). CDR3 region: CATSTGLAGYEQFF. The DNA for the CDR3 is TGTGCCACCAGCACGGGACTAGCGGGGTATGAGCAGTTCTTC.